The clone carrying this T cell receptor (beta chain) was seen only a few times. The likely explanation is a read error, given a far larger clone one base away. The sample comes from a study of regulatory T cells in long-lasting Graves disease. Assembly of TCR beta libraries relied on iRepertoire HTBI primers together with Arm-PCR of CDR3 regions. TCRdb reanalysed the multiplex PCR reads using MiXCR and keeps one entry per CDR3 protein. The table lists some 370,000 distinct CDR3 sequences, around 21% of them singletons. The time point denotes: persistent/refractory GD, antithyroid drugs over 5 years with positive TRAb. The TCR library was prepared using RNA isolated from PBMCs. This receptor was taken from a female donor with Graves disease. The sequencing here drew on peripheral blood mononuclear cells (PBMCs), taken when the disease was refractory, from a patient treated with antithyroid drugs.

The CDR3 is CASSYPHSTGRGYTF. As DNA, the CDR3 is TGTGCCAGCAGTTACCCCCATTCGACAGGGCGAGGCTACACCTTC. The rearrangement uses TRBV6-5 and TRBJ1-2, with TRBD1 matching 7 bases. The CDR3 totals 15 residues. Germline values: CDR1 MNHEY, CDR2 SVGAGI. The V segment lost 2 bases and the J segment 8 bases; nucleotides outside the gene matches: 11.